This T cell receptor beta chain was observed in a study of cytomegalovirus exposure and HLA in healthy donors. Broader study findings: A further, later analysis showed that HLA-associated TCR beta chains (compared with equally common others) were more clonally expanded. Differences between HLA loci emerged in a later analysis of TCR association rates, with DRB1 most and HLA-C fewest. Later analysis demonstrated an association between a missense DCLRE1C variant and TCR beta V- and J-gene trimming.

Primers included in the PCR were 60 Vbeta and 13 Jbeta primers. The authors' processing: About 11 million of 70 million to 80 million unique TCR beta chains were shared, per a later count. Here immunoSEQ multiplex PCR was the method, and the copy in TCRdb shows in-frame clones only, minus some. That table supplies the V and J calls and clone size; D and trimming were determined from the DNA. The sample lists approximately 150,000 clones, around 80% occurring once. Details on this clone: What it binds is not known. A junction boundary mismatches the germline segment, possibly from a read error.

The source material was PBMCs. This receptor was taken from a man between 18 and 35 years old in good health and CMV-seropositive.

The DNA for the CDR3 is TGTCCCTGGGTCCCAGCGGGAGGGCCCTACAATGAGCAGTTCTTC. Translation gives CPWVPAGGPYNEQFF. The V gene is TRBV30, the J gene TRBJ2-1; TRBD2 matches at 10 bases. The CDR3 covers 15 residues. Per the germline V gene, CDR1 is GTSNPN and CDR2 is SVGIG (reference sequence).